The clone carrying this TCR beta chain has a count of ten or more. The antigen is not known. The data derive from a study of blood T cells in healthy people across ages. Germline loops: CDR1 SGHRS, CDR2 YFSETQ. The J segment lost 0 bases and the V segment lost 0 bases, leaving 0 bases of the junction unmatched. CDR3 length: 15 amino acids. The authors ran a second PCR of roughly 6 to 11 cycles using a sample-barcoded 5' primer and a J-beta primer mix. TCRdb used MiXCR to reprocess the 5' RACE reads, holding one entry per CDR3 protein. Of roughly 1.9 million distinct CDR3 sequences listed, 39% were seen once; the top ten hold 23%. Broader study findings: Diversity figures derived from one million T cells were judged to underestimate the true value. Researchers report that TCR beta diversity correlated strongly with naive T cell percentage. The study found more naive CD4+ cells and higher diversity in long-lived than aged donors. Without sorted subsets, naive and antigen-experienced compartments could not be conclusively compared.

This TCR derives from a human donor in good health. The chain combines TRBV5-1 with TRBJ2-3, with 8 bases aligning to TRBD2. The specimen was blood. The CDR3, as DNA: TGCGCCAGCAGCTTGGTAGCGGGGAGCACAGATACGCAGTATTTT. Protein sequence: CASSLVAGSTDTQYF.